This T cell receptor beta chain appears in the sequencing data of a study of Ad26.COV2.S vaccination and SARS-CoV-2 variants. About the study: Ad26.COV2.S was injected intramuscularly once or twice, 56 days apart. Study outcomes and limitations: Non-spike TCR breadth did not differ much between vaccine and placebo recipients.

Data came from immunoSEQ multiplex PCR; TCRdb stores just in-frame clones and leaves some out. The table records around 370,000 clones, about 85% of them present only once. This clone appeared once. Its antigen is still unknown. The treatment: approximately 18 received Ad26.COV2.S at low or high dose, single or two shots; roughly 5 received placebo; per-sample allocation not given. Day 63 following the first vaccine or placebo injection was when the samples were taken. This CDR3 is 14 amino acids long. V was clipped by 5 bases and J by 10 bases, with 15 bases between them. The germline CDR1 and CDR2 sequences are LNHNV and YYDKDF (reference sequence).

This sample comprised peripheral blood, obtained in a trial of Ad26.COV2.S vaccine versus placebo. The receptor's source is a person between 18 and 65 years old who received the Ad26.COV2.S COVID-19 vaccine or a placebo. V and J are TRBV15 and TRBJ1-6, with unresolved D. The CDR3 DNA sequence: TGTGCCACCAGCCGCGGACCTGTAAGATCACCCCTCCACTTT. It translates to CATSRGPVRSPLHF.